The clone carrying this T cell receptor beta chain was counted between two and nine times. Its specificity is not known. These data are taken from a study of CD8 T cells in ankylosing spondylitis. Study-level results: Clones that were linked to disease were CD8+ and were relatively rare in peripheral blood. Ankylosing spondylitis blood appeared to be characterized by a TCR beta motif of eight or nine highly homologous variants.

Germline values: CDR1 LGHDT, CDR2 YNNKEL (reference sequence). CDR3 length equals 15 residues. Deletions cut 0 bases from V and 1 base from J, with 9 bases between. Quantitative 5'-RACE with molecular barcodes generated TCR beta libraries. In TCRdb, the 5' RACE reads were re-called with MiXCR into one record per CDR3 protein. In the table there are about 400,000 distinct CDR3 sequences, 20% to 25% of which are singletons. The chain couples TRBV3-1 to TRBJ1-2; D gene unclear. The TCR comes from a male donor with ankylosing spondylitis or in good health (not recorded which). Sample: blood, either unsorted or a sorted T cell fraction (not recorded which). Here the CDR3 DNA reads TGTGCCAGCAGCCAAGATCTTTCAGTTAACTATGGCTACACCTTC. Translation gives CASSQDLSVNYGYTF.